One T cell receptor (beta chain) is described in this entry. Its target is unknown. The DNA is left out, because the CDR3 cannot be placed on it with certainty; the CDR3 is given as TCRdb lists it. This sample was included in a study of identical twins. The CDR3 adds up to 15 amino acids, both ends counted. The germline gives CDR1 SEHNR, CDR2 FQNEAQ (reference sequence). TCRdb re-called the 5' RACE reads with MiXCR, one entry per CDR3 protein. The table records hundreds of thousands of distinct CDR3 sequences, roughly 18% of them present only once. Findings and caveats of the study: In cord blood, abundant beta clonotypes had fewer insertions; memory showed no trend.

This sample was also put to use in a study of T cells expressing NK-cell markers. That work contributes: From sorted CD3+CD56+NKG2C+, CD3+CD56+NKG2C- and CD3+CD56-NKG2C+ T cells came the TCR beta repertoires.

Sequences were obtained from PBMCs. This sequence was found in a woman under 30 in good health. The chain is built from TRBV7-9 and TRBJ2-7; the table gives TRBD2 as D, unverified against the DNA. CDR3 in amino acids: CASSTSGGGFVEQYF.